Given below is one TCR beta chain in context. Antigen unknown. The data were obtained in a study of human T cells and chemical hapten exposure. Study at large: Sensitization employed 2% DPC on about 2 cm by about 2 cm of upper inner arm skin. Once 0.01% DPC had been applied to the upper back by patch test, readings were taken at 6 days. Whole-study findings and limits: With alopecia, donors may have immune responses unlike healthy people's. Once DPC sensitization occurred, TCRs above 1 in 1000 frequency showed no change.

Time point indicated: pre-sensitization, week 0. The treatment is: therapeutic diphenylcyclopropenone sensitization with weekly scalp DPC. Germline-derived CDR1 and CDR2 are MNHNY and SVGAGI (reference sequence). The CDR3 runs to 16 residues. The V gene end was trimmed by 0 bases and the J gene end by 4 bases; junction bases not matched to a gene: 4. From the RACE reads, TCRdb called clonotypes with MiXCR, one entry per CDR3 protein. The sample shows about 98,000 distinct CDR3 sequences, roughly 10% of them seen only once. The genes are TRBV6-6 and TRBJ1-2; 11 bases are shared with TRBD1. The sequencing used whole blood, collected in connection with sensitization to the hapten diphenylcyclopropenone (DPC). The TCR sequence derives from an older woman with alopecia areata. Some clones in this sample may be carry-over from other donors' samples. The CDR3 region has the DNA TGTGCCAGCAGTTACTCCGGACAGGGGGCAGGCTATGGCTACACCTTC. This codes for CASSYSGQGAGYGYTF.